Listed here are 27 T cell receptor beta chains from one sample, sequenced in a study of shared clonotypes between healthy human individuals. This table comes from immunoSEQ multiplex PCR, and its TCRdb copy is limited to in-frame clones, with some not included. The sample has about 2.3 million clones, around 93% seen once. Sample: naive CD4+ T cells from PBMCs. The subset: CD45RA+ positively selected. The receptors derive from a man younger than 30 in good health. Some clones in this sample may be carry-over from other donors' samples.

The rearrangement uses TRBV9 and TRBJ2-2; 8 bases fit TRBD2. Germline V CDR1 and CDR2: SGDLS, YYNGEE. The CDR3 is made up of 19 amino acids. V was clipped by 0 bases and J by 3 bases; unmatched bases: 13. The CDR3 DNA sequence: TGTGCCAGCAGCGTAGAAGGCCGGGTTAGCGGGAAGCACACCGGGGAGCTGTTTTTT. Translation: CASSVEGRVSGKHTGELFF.

The chain couples TRBV28 to TRBJ2-1; D gene ambiguous. The germline CDR1 and CDR2 sequences are MDHEN and SYDVKM. The CDR3 totals 14 residues. Trimming pared 6 bases from V and 6 bases from J, leaving 15 bases between. As DNA, the CDR3 is TGTGCCAGCAGGAGCGCCGGATTGGGCAATGAGCAGTTCTTC. Its translation: CASRSAGLGNEQFF.

In DNA form, the CDR3 reads TGTGCCAGCAGCTTAGTCAACCTAGGAAACACCATATATTTT. This translates into CASSLVNLGNTIYF. The chain employs TRBV7-2 and TRBJ1-3; D remains ambiguous. The CDR3 consists of 14 residues. Germline CDR1 reads SGHTA; CDR2 reads FQGNSA. V lost 1 base to trimming and J lost 4 bases, with 8 bases between them.

In DNA form, the CDR3 reads TGTGCCAGCAGTTTACGGGGGACAGGAATCACTGAAGCTTTCTTT. It specifies CASSLRGTGITEAFF. V and J are TRBV28 and TRBJ1-1; TRBD1 matches at 8 bases. The V and J ends lost 2 bases and 4 bases, in that order; junction bases with no gene match: 6. The CDR3 totals 15 residues. The V gene's germline CDR1 is MDHEN and CDR2 SYDVKM.

This rearrangement joins TRBV19 to TRBJ2-3, with 10 bases lining up with TRBD2. CDR1 is LNHDA, CDR2 SQIVND, per germline (reference sequence). Germline trimming cut 8 bases from V and 7 bases from J; bases unmatched to any gene: 9. The CDR3 has 14 amino acids. CDR3 amino acids: CASSASGRRNTQYF. The CDR3 region has the DNA TGTGCCAGTTCGGCTAGCGGGAGACGTAATACGCAGTATTTT.

V and J are TRBV19 and TRBJ2-5; the D gene is possibly TRBD2 (7 bases). This CDR3 comprises 12 residues. CDR1 is LNHDA and CDR2 is SQIVND in the germline V gene (reference sequence). V lost 7 bases and J 2 bases, leaving 8 bases between the germline ends. The CDR3 loop is CASKGGQETQYF. CDR3 nucleotides: TGTGCCAGTAAGGGGGGGCAAGAGACCCAGTACTTC.

The V and J genes are TRBV6-1 and TRBJ2-1, with D uncertain. This CDR3 region has 13 residues. The germline V and J ends were trimmed by 5 bases and 12 bases, with 17 bases remaining between them. Germline V lookup: CDR1 MNHNS, CDR2 SASEGT. The CDR3 region has the DNA TGTGCCAGCAGTCCGACAAAGGGTGGAAGGCAGTTCTTC. It translates to CASSPTKGGRQFF.

This rearrangement joins TRBV28 to TRBJ1-5; D is uncertain. V lost 6 bases to trimming and J lost 4 bases, with 16 bases between them. The CDR3 totals 15 residues. The germline V gene has CDR1 MDHEN and CDR2 SYDVKM. The CDR3 loop reads CASRDSDRPNQPQHF. The CDR3 DNA reads TGTGCCAGCAGAGACTCGGATAGGCCTAATCAGCCCCAGCATTTT.

V and J are TRBV16 and TRBJ1-2; D is unclear. The ends were cut back, 6 bases at V and 7 bases at J, with 12 bases in the middle. The germline CDR1 and CDR2 sequences are KGHSY and FQNENV. CDR3 length: 12 residues. In DNA, the CDR3 is TGTGCCAGCAGACGCAATGTCGGTGGCTACACCTTC. Translation: CASRRNVGGYTF.

This chain joins TRBV10-3 and TRBJ2-7; 12 bases align to TRBD2. CDR1 is ENHRY and CDR2 is SYGVKD in the germline V gene. With V trimmed by 2 bases and J by 0 bases, 2 bases remained unmatched. The CDR3 is 16 amino acids. CDR3 DNA: TGTGCCATCAGTGAGCTGACTAGCGGGAGCTCCTACGAGCAGTACTTC. Amino acid sequence: CAISELTSGSSYEQYF.

The V gene is TRBV5-1, the J gene TRBJ2-1; TRBD2 is a possible D gene (6 bases). The CDR3 is 15 amino acids. Trimming took 1 base from V and 5 from J, leaving 13 bases between them. The germline V gene has CDR1 SGHRS and CDR2 YFSETQ. CDR3 loop: CASSLYVGRDNEQFF. The CDR3 coding sequence is TGCGCCAGCAGCTTGTACGTCGGGAGAGACAATGAGCAGTTCTTC.

The chain has TRBV7-3 and TRBJ2-6, with 12 bases matching TRBD2. Per germline, CDR1 SGHTA and CDR2 FQGTGA. V lost 2 bases to trimming and J lost 0 bases; unmatched junction nucleotides: 14. This CDR3 has 22 amino acids. CDR3: CASSLLGTSGPDPSSGANVLTF. The CDR3 DNA follows: TGTGCCAGCAGCTTATTGGGGACTAGCGGGCCAGATCCAAGCTCTGGGGCCAACGTCCTGACTTTC.

V and J are TRBV2 and TRBJ2-1; TRBD2 matches at 8 bases. This CDR3 has 18 residues. Germline CDR1 and CDR2: SNHLY and FYNNEI. V lost 6 bases to trimming and J lost 0 bases; unmatched junction nucleotides: 13. The CDR3 nucleotides are TGTGCCAGCAGGTTAGAACTACTAGCGGTAAGCTCCTACAATGAGCAGTTCTTC. Encoded protein: CASRLELLAVSSYNEQFF.

The rearrangement joins TRBV29-1 to TRBJ2-3; D may be TRBD1 (6 bases). Germline V gives CDR1 SQVTM, CDR2 ANQGSEA. Trimming removed 3 bases at V and 2 bases at J, with 18 bases between. The CDR3 is 16 amino acids. The DNA of the CDR3 is TGCAGCGTTGATGGGCAGGGGCCTCCCTCCACAGATACGCAGTATTTT. Translation gives CSVDGQGPPSTDTQYF.

The genes are TRBV2 and TRBJ2-5; a possible D gene is TRBD2 (7 bases). Germline V gives CDR1 SNHLY, CDR2 FYNNEI. The CDR3 spans 14 residues. Trimming pared 4 bases from V and 4 bases from J, leaving 13 bases between. In nucleotides, the CDR3 is TGTGCCAGCAGTGGCCGCGGGGGCGTAGAGACCCAGTACTTC. Amino acids: CASSGRGGVETQYF. Combining the CDR3 with reference TRBV2 and TRBJ2-5 gives the whole variable domain EPEVTQTPSHQVTQMGQEVILRCVPISNHLYFYWYRQILGQKVEFLVSFYNNEISEKSEIFDDQFSVERPDGSNFTLKIRSTKLEDSAMYFCASSGRGGVETQYFGPGTRLLVL.

V gene TRBV27 combines with J gene TRBJ1-2; TRBD1 might be the D (5 bases). The ends were cut back, 0 bases at V and 4 bases at J, with 12 bases in the middle. CDR1 is MNHEY, CDR2 SMNVEV, per germline (reference sequence). The CDR3 runs to 15 residues. The CDR3 coding sequence is TGTGCCAGCAGTTTATCGTCCAGGGCTGGCTATGGCTACACCTTC. Amino acid sequence: CASSLSSRAGYGYTF.

The gene calls are TRBV5-6 and TRBJ2-7; 10 bases line up with TRBD2. CDR1 SGHDT and CDR2 YYEEEE come from the germline V gene. This CDR3 comprises 18 residues. J was trimmed by 2 bases and V by 0 bases; bases with no gene match: 11. DNA for the CDR3: TGTGCCAGCAGCTTGGACGTGACTAGCGGGCTCGCTACCTACGAGCAGTACTTC. Translating it yields CASSLDVTSGLATYEQYF.

Comments on this clone: Other DNA sequences in this specimen translate into the identical CDR3. The rearrangement links TRBV28 to TRBJ1-1, with 11 bases that match TRBD1. Looked up from germline, CDR1 is MDHEN and CDR2 is SYDVKM. Trimming at V came to 6 bases and at J to 3 bases, leaving 3 bases not matched to a gene. The CDR3 totals 14 residues. CDR3 in DNA: TGTGCCAGCAGCTCGGGACAGGGGGACACTGAAGCTTTCTTT. This encodes CASSSGQGDTEAFF.

The rearrangement uses TRBV12-5 and TRBJ1-1; 7 bases are shared with TRBD1. Germline trimming cut 8 bases from V and 1 base from J; bases unmatched to any gene: 7. Germline-derived CDR1 and CDR2 are LGHNT and FRNRAP. The CDR3 is 14 residues long. CDR3 in amino acids: CASSRTGGNTEAFF. Written as DNA, the CDR3 is TGTGCTAGTAGCCGGACAGGTGGGAACACTGAAGCTTTCTTT.

About this clone: This sample also contains other DNA sequences that code for the same CDR3. The CDR3 region has the DNA TGTGCCAGCAGGACAGGGAGAATTAACTATGGCTACACCTTC. Protein: CASRTGRINYGYTF. The V call is TRBV2, the J call TRBJ1-2, with TRBD1 matching over 7 bases. V lost 6 bases and J lost 1; bases outside the gene matches: 5. CDR3 size: 14 residues. Per the germline V gene, CDR1 is SNHLY and CDR2 is FYNNEI. Looking up the rest from reference TRBV2 and TRBJ1-2 gives the full variable domain: EPEVTQTPSHQVTQMGQEVILRCVPISNHLYFYWYRQILGQKVEFLVSFYNNEISEKSEIFDDQFSVERPDGSNFTLKIRSTKLEDSAMYFCASRTGRINYGYTFGSGTRLTVV.

This chain links TRBV5-4 with TRBJ2-6; TRBD2 aligns across 8 bases. V shed 4 bases and J 1 base; nucleotides not matched to a gene: 4. This CDR3 region has 16 residues. Germline V gives CDR1 SGHNT, CDR2 YYREEE (reference sequence). The CDR3 loop reads CASSPRGGSGANVLTF. The CDR3 coding sequence is TGTGCCAGCAGCCCCCGCGGGGGGTCTGGGGCCAACGTCCTGACTTTC.

The genes are TRBV19 and TRBJ2-7; D ambiguous. In germline, CDR1 is LNHDA, CDR2 SQIVND (reference sequence). V was trimmed by 1 base and J by 1 base, leaving 5 bases between them. The CDR3 spans 13 residues. This CDR3 is CASSIAESYEQYF. CDR3 coding DNA: TGTGCCAGTAGTATAGCGGAGTCCTACGAGCAGTACTTC.

This clone came up once. Here the CDR3 DNA reads TGCGCCAGCAGCTTCTCTCGGGGGACGGCGAGCACAGATACGCAGTATTTT. It encodes CASSFSRGTASTDTQYF. V and J are TRBV5-1 and TRBJ2-3, with D perhaps matching TRBD2 (6 bases). CDR1 and CDR2 (germline): SGHRS, YFSETQ. CDR3 length equals 17 residues. Deletions cut 2 bases from V and 0 bases from J, with 16 bases between.

The chain carries TRBV5-4 and TRBJ1-2, with 7 bases that match TRBD1. The germline CDR1 and CDR2 sequences are SGHNT and YYREEE (reference sequence). CDR3 length: 15 residues. Trimming took 4 bases from V and 4 from J; bases not matched to a gene: 10. CDR3 coding DNA: TGTGCCAGCAGCCCAGCGGGGCAGGGGGGCTATGGCTACACCTTC. Its translation is CASSPAGQGGYGYTF.

The chain recombines TRBV5-1 with TRBJ1-1; D gene ambiguous. CDR3 length equals 15 residues. Trimming removed 1 base at V and 7 bases at J, with 17 bases between. CDR1 and CDR2 from the germline V gene are SGHRS and YFSETQ. For the CDR3, the DNA is TGCGCCAGCAGCTTGAGCCCGGAGGGATACGGTGAAGCTTTCTTT. Its translation is CASSLSPEGYGEAFF.

The J gene is TRBJ2-2, the V gene TRBV5-1; 10 bases line up with TRBD2. The CDR3 totals 15 residues. Germline CDR1 reads SGHRS; CDR2 reads YFSETQ. Trimming cost V 0 bases and J 8 bases; bases outside gene matches: 4. The CDR3 sequence is CASSLALAGVGELFF. Here the CDR3 DNA reads TGCGCCAGCAGCTTGGCCCTAGCGGGAGTGGGGGAGCTGTTTTTT.

Comments on this clone: The same CDR3 also results from other DNA sequences found in this sample. The V and J genes are TRBV5-1 and TRBJ2-7, with 10 bases that match TRBD1. The CDR3 sequence is 13 residues long. V was pared by 4 bases and J by 5 bases, with 3 bases of the junction left unmatched. Per the germline V gene, CDR1 is SGHRS and CDR2 is YFSETQ. CDR3 residues: CASSRDRGDEQYF. The CDR3 nucleotides read TGCGCCAGCAGCCGGGACAGGGGAGACGAGCAGTACTTC.